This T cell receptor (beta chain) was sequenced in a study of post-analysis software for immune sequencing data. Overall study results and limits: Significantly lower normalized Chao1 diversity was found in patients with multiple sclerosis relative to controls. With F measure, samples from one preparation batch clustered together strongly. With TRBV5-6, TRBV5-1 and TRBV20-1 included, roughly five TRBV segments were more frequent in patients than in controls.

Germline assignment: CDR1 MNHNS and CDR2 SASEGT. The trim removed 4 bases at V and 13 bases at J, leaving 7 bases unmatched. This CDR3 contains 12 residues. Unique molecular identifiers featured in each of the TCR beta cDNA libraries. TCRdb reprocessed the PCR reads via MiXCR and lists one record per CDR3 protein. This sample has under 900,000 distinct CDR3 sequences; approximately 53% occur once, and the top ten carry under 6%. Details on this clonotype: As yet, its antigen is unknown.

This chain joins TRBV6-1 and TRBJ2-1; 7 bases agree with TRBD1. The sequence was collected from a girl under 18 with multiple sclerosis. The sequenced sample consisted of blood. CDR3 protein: CASSAYRGRQFF. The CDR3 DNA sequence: TGTGCCAGCAGTGCGTACAGGGGCCGACAGTTCTTC.